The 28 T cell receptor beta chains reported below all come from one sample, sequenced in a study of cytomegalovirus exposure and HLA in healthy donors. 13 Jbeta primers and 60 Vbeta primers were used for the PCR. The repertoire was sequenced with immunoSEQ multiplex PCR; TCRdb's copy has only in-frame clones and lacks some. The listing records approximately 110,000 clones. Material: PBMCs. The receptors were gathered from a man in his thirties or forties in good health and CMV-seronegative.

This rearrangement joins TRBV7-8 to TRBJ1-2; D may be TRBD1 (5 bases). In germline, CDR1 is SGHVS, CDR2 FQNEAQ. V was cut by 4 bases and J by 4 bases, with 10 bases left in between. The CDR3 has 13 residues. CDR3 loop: CASSSPDTYGYTF. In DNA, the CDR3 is TGTGCCAGCAGCTCACCGGACACCTATGGCTACACCTTC.

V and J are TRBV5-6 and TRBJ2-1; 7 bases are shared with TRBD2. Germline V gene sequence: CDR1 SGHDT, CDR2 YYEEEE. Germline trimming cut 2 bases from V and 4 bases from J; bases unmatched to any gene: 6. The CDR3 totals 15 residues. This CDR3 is CASSFWAGAYNEQFF. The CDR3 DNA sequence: TGTGCCAGCAGCTTCTGGGCGGGAGCATACAATGAGCAGTTCTTC.

CDR3 protein: CASSYVGSGYEQYF. Written as DNA, the CDR3 is TGTGCCAGCAGTTACGTCGGTAGCGGCTACGAGCAGTACTTC. The chain is built from TRBV6-5 and TRBJ2-7; tentative D call: TRBD2 (6 bases). CDR1 MNHEY and CDR2 SVGAGI come from the germline V gene. With 2 bases removed from V and 3 bases from J, the gap between germline ends came to 11 bases. The CDR3 spans 14 residues.

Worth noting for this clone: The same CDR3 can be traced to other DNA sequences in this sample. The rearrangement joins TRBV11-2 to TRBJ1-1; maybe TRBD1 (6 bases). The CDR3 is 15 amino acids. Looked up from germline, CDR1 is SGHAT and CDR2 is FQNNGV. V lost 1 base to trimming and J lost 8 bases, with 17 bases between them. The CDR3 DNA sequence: TGTGCCAGCAGCTTAGTGGGGGCGATTGGAACCGAAGCTTTCTTT. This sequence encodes CASSLVGAIGTEAFF.

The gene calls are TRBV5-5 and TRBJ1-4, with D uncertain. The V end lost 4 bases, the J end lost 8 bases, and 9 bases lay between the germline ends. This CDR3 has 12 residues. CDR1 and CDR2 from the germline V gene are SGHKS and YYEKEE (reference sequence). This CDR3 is CASSPGGEKLFF. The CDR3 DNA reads TGTGCCAGCAGCCCGGGAGGGGAAAAACTGTTTTTT.

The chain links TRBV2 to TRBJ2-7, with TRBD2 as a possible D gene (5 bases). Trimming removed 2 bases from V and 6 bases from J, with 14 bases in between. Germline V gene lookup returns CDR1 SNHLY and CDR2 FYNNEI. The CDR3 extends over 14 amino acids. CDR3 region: CASSEWLEEGEQYF. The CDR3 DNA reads TGTGCCAGCAGTGAATGGCTAGAAGAGGGCGAGCAGTACTTC.

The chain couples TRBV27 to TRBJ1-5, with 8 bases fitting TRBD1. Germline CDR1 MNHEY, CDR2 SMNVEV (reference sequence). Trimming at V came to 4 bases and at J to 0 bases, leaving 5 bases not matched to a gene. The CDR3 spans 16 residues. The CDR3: CASSWTGRYSNQPQHF. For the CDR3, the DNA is TGTGCCAGCAGTTGGACAGGGAGGTATAGCAATCAGCCCCAGCATTTT.

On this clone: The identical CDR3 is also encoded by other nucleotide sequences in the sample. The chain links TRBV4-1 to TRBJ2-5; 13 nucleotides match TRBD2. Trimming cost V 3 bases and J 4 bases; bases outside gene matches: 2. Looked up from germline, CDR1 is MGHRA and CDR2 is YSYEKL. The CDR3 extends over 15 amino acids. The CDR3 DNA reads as TGCGCCAGCAGCCAGGGACTAGCGGGATTAGAGACCCAGTACTTC. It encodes CASSQGLAGLETQYF.

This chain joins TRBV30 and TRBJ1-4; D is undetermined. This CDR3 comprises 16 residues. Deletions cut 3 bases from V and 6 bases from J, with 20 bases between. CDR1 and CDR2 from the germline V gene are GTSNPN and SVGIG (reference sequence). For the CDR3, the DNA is TGTGCCTGGAGCGGCCCCTCAGGTGGGCAAGATGAAAAACTGTTTTTT. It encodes CAWSGPSGGQDEKLFF.

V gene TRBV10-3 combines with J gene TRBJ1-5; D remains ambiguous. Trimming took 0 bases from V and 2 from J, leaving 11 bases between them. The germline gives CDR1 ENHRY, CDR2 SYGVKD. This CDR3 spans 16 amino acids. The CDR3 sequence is CAISESRAAGNQPQHF. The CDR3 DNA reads TGTGCCATCAGTGAGTCGAGGGCAGCCGGCAATCAGCCCCAGCATTTT.

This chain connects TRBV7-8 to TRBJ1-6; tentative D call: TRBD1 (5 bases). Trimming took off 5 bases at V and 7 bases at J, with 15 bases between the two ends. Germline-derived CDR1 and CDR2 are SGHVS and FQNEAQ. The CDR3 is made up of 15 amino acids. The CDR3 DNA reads TGTGCCAGCAGCCAGGCGGGACCAATAAATTCACCCCTCCACTTT. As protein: CASSQAGPINSPLHF.

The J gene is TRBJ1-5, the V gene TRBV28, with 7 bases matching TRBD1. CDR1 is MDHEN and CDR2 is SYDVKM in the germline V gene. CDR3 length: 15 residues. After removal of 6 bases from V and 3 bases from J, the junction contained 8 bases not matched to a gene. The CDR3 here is CASSLGQLDNQPQHF. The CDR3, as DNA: TGTGCCAGCAGCCTGGGACAGTTGGACAATCAGCCCCAGCATTTT.

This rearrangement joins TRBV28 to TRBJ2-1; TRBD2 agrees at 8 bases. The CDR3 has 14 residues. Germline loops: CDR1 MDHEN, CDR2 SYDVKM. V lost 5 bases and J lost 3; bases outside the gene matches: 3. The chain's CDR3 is CASSQGTSYNEQFF. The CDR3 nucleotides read TGTGCCAGCAGTCAGGGGACTAGCTACAATGAGCAGTTCTTC.

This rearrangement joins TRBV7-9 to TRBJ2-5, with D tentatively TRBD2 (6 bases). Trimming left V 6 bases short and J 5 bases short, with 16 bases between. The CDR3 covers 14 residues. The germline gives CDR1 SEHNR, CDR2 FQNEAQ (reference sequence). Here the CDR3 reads CASRVTGTSETQYF. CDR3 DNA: TGTGCCAGCAGAGTAACCGGGACTTCGGAGACCCAGTACTTC.

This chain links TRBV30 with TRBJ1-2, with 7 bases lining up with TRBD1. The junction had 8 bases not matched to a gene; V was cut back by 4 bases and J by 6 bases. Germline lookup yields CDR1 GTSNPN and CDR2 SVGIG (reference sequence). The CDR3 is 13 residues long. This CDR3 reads CAWIRPGGNGYTF. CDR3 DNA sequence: TGTGCCTGGATACGCCCAGGGGGGAATGGCTACACCTTC. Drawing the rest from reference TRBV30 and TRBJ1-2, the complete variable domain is SQTIHQWPATLVQPVGSPLSLECTVEGTSNPNLYWYRQAAGRGLQLLFYSVGIGQISSEVPQNLSASRPQDRQFILSSKKLLLSDSGFYLCAWIRPGGNGYTFGSGTRLTVV.

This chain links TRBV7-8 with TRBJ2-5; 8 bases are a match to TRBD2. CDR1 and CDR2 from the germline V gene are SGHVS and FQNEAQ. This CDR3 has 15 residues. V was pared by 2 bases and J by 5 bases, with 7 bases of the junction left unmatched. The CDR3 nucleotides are TGTGCCAGCAGCTTAATCGGGGGGGGGCAGGAGACCCAGTACTTC. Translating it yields CASSLIGGGQETQYF.

CDR3 nucleotides: TGTGCCAGCTCACCAGCGGCTACCCGAACCTCCTACGAGCAGTACTTC. The encoded protein is CASSPAATRTSYEQYF. The chain combines TRBV18 with TRBJ2-7; D not resolved. The CDR3 loop spans 16 amino acids. Germline V gene lookup returns CDR1 KGHSH and CDR2 LQKENI. Trimming removed 2 bases from V and 0 bases from J, with 14 bases in between. Looking up the rest from reference TRBV18 and TRBJ2-7 gives the full variable domain: NAGVMQNPRHLVRRRGQEARLRCSPMKGHSHVYWYRQLPEEGLKFMVYLQKENIIDESGMPKERFSAEFPKEGPSILRIQQVVRGDSAAYFCASSPAATRTSYEQYFGPGTRLTVT.

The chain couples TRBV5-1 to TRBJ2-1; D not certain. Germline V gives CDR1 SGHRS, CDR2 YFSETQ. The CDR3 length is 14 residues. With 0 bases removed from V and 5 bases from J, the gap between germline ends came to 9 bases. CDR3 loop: CASSLEAADNEQFF. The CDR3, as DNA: TGCGCCAGCAGCTTGGAGGCTGCGGACAATGAGCAGTTCTTC.

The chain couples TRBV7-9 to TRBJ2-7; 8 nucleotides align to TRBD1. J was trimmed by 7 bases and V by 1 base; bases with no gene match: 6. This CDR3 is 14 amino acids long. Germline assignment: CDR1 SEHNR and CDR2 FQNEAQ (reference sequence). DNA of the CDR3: TGTGCCAGCAGCTTAGGATACAGGGGGGTTGAGCAGTACTTC. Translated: CASSLGYRGVEQYF.

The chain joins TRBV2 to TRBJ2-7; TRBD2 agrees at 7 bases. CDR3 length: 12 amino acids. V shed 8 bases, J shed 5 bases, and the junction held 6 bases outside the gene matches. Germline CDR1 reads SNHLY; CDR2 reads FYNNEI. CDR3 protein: CASCGGGDEQYF. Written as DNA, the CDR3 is TGTGCCAGCTGTGGGGGAGGGGACGAGCAGTACTTC. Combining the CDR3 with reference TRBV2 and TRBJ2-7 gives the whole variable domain EPEVTQTPSHQVTQMGQEVILRCVPISNHLYFYWYRQILGQKVEFLVSFYNNEISEKSEIFDDQFSVERPDGSNFTLKIRSTKLEDSAMYFCASCGGGDEQYFGPGTRLTVT.

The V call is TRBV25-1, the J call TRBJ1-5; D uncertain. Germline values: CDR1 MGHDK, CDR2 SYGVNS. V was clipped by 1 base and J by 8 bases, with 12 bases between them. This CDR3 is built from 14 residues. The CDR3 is CASSEFWVGEPQHF. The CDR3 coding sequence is TGTGCCAGCAGTGAATTTTGGGTCGGAGAGCCCCAGCATTTT.

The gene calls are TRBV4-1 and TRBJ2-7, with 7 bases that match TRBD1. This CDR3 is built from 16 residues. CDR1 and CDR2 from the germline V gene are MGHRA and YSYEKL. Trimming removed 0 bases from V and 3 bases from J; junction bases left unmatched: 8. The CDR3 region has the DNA TGCGCCAGCAGCCAAGATCACAGGCAGGGGGACTACGAGCAGTACTTC. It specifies CASSQDHRQGDYEQYF.

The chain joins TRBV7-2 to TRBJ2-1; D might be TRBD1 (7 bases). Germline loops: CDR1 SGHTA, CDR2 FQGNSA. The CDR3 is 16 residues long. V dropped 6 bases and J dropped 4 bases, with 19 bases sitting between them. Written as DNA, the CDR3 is TGTGCCAGCAGACCTCAGGCGGGGACAGAGTACAATGAGCAGTTCTTC. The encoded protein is CASRPQAGTEYNEQFF.

The CDR3 DNA is TGTGCCAGAAGCCCTACAGGGGACAATCAGCCCCAGCATTTT. As protein: CARSPTGDNQPQHF. The chain has TRBV5-3 and TRBJ1-5; 7 bases are shared with TRBD1. TRBV5-3 is an ORF, with its function uncertain. Trimming removed 4 bases from V and 3 bases from J; junction bases left unmatched: 4. The CDR3 has 14 amino acids.

CDR3 in DNA: TGTGCCAGCAGTACCACGGGCGGGAGACAGGGGAGTGAGCAGTTCTTC. Translation: CASSTTGGRQGSEQFF. The chain uses TRBV6-6 and TRBJ2-1; D might be TRBD1 (8 bases). There are 16 residues in the CDR3. CDR1 and CDR2 (germline): MNHNY, SVGAGI (reference sequence). Trimming cost V 5 bases and J 9 bases, with 23 bases left between them.

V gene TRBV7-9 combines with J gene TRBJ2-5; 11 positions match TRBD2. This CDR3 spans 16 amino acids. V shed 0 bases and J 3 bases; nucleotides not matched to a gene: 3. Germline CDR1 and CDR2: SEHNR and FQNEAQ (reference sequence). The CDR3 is CASSLAMGLAEETQYF. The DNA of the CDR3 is TGTGCCAGCAGCTTAGCGATGGGACTAGCGGAAGAGACCCAGTACTTC.

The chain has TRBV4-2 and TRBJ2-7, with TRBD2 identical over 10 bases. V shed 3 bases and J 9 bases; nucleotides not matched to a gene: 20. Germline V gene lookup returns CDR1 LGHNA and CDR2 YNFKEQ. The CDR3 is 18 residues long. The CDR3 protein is CASSQTGEGGTSVSRQYF. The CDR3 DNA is TGTGCCAGCAGCCAGACGGGTGAGGGTGGGACTAGCGTCTCGCGGCAGTACTTC.

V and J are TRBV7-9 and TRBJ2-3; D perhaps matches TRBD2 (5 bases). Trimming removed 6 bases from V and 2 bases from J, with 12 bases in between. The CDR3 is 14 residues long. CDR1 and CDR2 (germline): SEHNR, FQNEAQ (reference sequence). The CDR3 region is CASRPNGLTDTQYF. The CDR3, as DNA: TGTGCCAGCAGACCGAATGGACTCACAGATACGCAGTATTTT.